This T cell receptor (beta chain) was documented in a study of beta chain features in type 1 diabetes. Study-wide results and limits: Among all four CD4+ subsets, Type 1 diabetes patients had TCRB CDR3s that were moderately but significantly shorter.

Reverse transcribing all isolated RNA meant expressed TCRB transcripts were sequenced. Assay: immunoSEQ multiplex PCR; the TCRdb copy retains only in-frame clones and omits some. The sample lists about 330,000 clones; approximately 9.9% were seen once. Remarks on this clone: Its target is not known.

The CDR3 has 14 amino acids. Germline loops: CDR1 ENHRY, CDR2 SYGVKD. The V segment lost 2 bases and the J segment 2 bases; nucleotides outside the gene matches: 2. The chain uses TRBV10-3 and TRBJ2-7, with TRBD2 identical over 8 bases. This sequence was found in a woman younger than 45 in good health. Sequenced sample: naive CD4+ T cells from blood. In DNA form, the CDR3 reads TGTGCCATCAGTGAGGAGGGACTAGCCTACGAGCAGTACTTC. Its protein is CAISEEGLAYEQYF.